These 24 T cell receptor beta chains came from one sample sequenced in a study of blood T cells in healthy people across ages. Sample-barcoded 5' priming and a J-beta primer mix drove a second PCR of about 7 to 12 cycles. TCRdb re-called the 5' RACE reads through MiXCR, storing one row per CDR3 protein. The sample shows 550,000 to 800,000 distinct CDR3 sequences, under 25% of them seen only once. Sequencing was carried out using blood. All receptors derive from a man between 65 and 85 years old in good health.

This clonotype has only a few counts. The chain has TRBV28 and TRBJ1-1; TRBD1 might be the D (5 bases). The V gene's germline CDR1 is MDHEN and CDR2 SYDVKM. CDR3 length: 15 amino acids. V was shortened by 2 bases and J by 7 bases, with 17 bases between the two germline ends. This chain's CDR3 is CASSLRGSISHEAFF. CDR3 coding DNA: TGTGCCAGCAGTTTAAGGGGATCGATTTCGCATGAAGCTTTCTTT.

The chain joins TRBV4-3 to TRBJ2-5; D gene unclear. TRBJ2-1 explains the end of the DNA better; the J call may be wrong. The germline V gene has CDR1 LGHNA and CDR2 YSLEER. The CDR3 covers 14 residues. CDR3 nucleotide sequence: TGCGCCAGCAGCCAACCCGACCTCCACAATGAGCAGTTCTTC. Protein: CASSQPDLHNEQFF.

This clonotype was counted many times. The CDR3 protein is CSARSLVLDTQYF. The CDR3 bases are TGCAGTGCCAGGTCTCTCGTCCTAGATACGCAGTATTTT. The J gene is TRBJ2-3, the V gene TRBV20-1; no definite D call. Trimming removed 6 bases from V and 5 bases from J, with 15 bases in between. Germline V lookup: CDR1 DFQATT, CDR2 SNEGSKA (reference sequence). This CDR3 comprises 13 residues.

This clonotype was picked up many times. The rearrangement links TRBV6-6 to TRBJ2-5; no firm D call. In germline, CDR1 is MNHNY, CDR2 SVGAGI (reference sequence). The CDR3 loop spans 11 amino acids. V was pared by 7 bases and J by 1 base, with 4 bases between. This chain's CDR3 is CASTSQETQYF. The CDR3 nucleotides read TGTGCCAGCACCAGCCAAGAGACCCAGTACTTC.

This chain links TRBV3-1 with TRBJ2-1, with 8 bases fitting TRBD2. The CDR3 runs to 15 residues. The germline V gene encodes CDR1 LGHDT and CDR2 YNNKEL (reference sequence). Trimming removed 6 bases from V and 7 bases from J; junction bases left unmatched: 11. The CDR3 spells CASSPPVAGSNEQFF. The DNA of the CDR3 is TGTGCCAGCAGTCCCCCGGTAGCGGGAAGTAATGAGCAGTTCTTC.

The J gene is TRBJ2-7, the V gene TRBV25-1; D possibly corresponds to TRBD2 (6 bases). V gave up 3 bases and J gave up 5 bases, with 17 bases separating them. Looked up from germline, CDR1 is MGHDK and CDR2 is SYGVNS. CDR3 length: 15 residues. DNA of the CDR3: TGTGCCAGCAGTGACCCGGGACTCCGACCCCACGAGCAGTACTTC. It codes for CASSDPGLRPHEQYF.

This clonotype was found a few times. This chain links TRBV20-1 with TRBJ2-3; TRBD2 aligns across 8 bases. Per the germline V gene, CDR1 is DFQATT and CDR2 is SNEGSKA (reference sequence). CDR3 length: 13 residues. Trimming removed 6 bases from V and 3 bases from J; junction bases left unmatched: 5. DNA for the CDR3: TGCAGTGCCACGGGAGGGGAGACAGATACGCAGTATTTT. Its translation is CSATGGETDTQYF.

CDR3 residues: CATNPGPGENTQYF. For the CDR3, the DNA is TGTGCCACAAACCCAGGCCCGGGGGAAAATACGCAGTATTTT. The rearrangement uses TRBV12-3 or TRBV12-4 and TRBJ2-3, with D maybe TRBD2 (6 bases). The germline V and J ends were trimmed by 10 bases and 7 bases, with 21 bases remaining between them. This CDR3 is 14 amino acids long.

This clonotype has only a few counts. The CDR3 DNA reads as TGTGCCAGCAGTTTGGCGGGTATGCAGGGGACGCAGTATTTT. The encoded protein is CASSLAGMQGTQYF. The chain recombines TRBV27 with TRBJ2-3; perhaps TRBD1 as D (6 bases). Germline V gene sequence: CDR1 MNHEY, CDR2 SMNVEV (reference sequence). The CDR3 covers 14 residues. The V end was cut by 3 bases, the J end by 9 bases, with 16 bases between.

In this sample, this clonotype turned up many times. The CDR3 reads CSAGTGGNQPQHF. CDR3 DNA: TGCAGTGCTGGGACAGGGGGCAATCAGCCCCAGCATTTT. The rearrangement uses TRBV20-1 and TRBJ1-5; 10 nucleotides agree with TRBD1. Germline loops: CDR1 DFQATT, CDR2 SNEGSKA (reference sequence). Losses at the gene ends were 5 bases for V and 2 bases for J; bases not matched to a gene: 0. This CDR3 region has 13 residues.

This clonotype showed up just a few times. The gene calls are TRBV20-1 and TRBJ1-2; D gene unclear. The CDR3 has 14 amino acids. Germline V gene lookup returns CDR1 DFQATT and CDR2 SNEGSKA (reference sequence). The V and J ends lost 0 bases and 0 bases respectively, with 8 bases between them. CDR3 nucleotides: TGCAGTGCTAGAGATATAAAGACTAACTATGGCTACACCTTC. Protein sequence: CSARDIKTNYGYTF.

This clonotype has just a few counts. This rearrangement joins TRBV11-2 to TRBJ2-7; 9 bases map to TRBD2. Germline CDR1 reads SGHAT; CDR2 reads FQNNGV. The CDR3 spans 15 residues. Unmatched junction bases numbered 5, after V lost 3 bases and J lost 2 bases. The CDR3 is CASSLASGTTYEQYF. DNA for the CDR3: TGTGCCAGCAGCTTGGCTAGCGGGACCACCTACGAGCAGTACTTC. The full variable domain, its missing parts supplied by reference TRBV11-2 and TRBJ2-7, is EAGVAQSPRYKIIEKRQSVAFWCNPISGHATLYWYQQILGQGPKLLIQFQNNGVVDDSQLPKDRFSAERLKGVDSTLKIQPAKLEDSAVYLCASSLASGTTYEQYFGPGTRLTVT.

The V call is TRBV6-1, the J call TRBJ2-5, with TRBD2 matching 9 bases. The CDR3 consists of 15 residues. Germline V gene lookup returns CDR1 MNHNS and CDR2 SASEGT. The V gene end was trimmed by 1 base and the J gene end by 2 bases; junction bases not matched to a gene: 2. The chain's CDR3 is CASSEGGRGQETQYF. CDR3 DNA: TGTGCCAGCAGTGAAGGCGGGAGGGGGCAAGAGACCCAGTACTTC.

The chain is built from TRBV18 and TRBJ2-1; either TRBD1 or TRBD2 may supply D (5 bases each). V gave up 3 bases and J gave up 3 bases, with 12 bases separating them. This CDR3 is 15 amino acids long. Per the germline V gene, CDR1 is KGHSH and CDR2 is LQKENI. The DNA of the CDR3 is TGTGCCAGCTCACCCGACTTTGGGGGCTACAATGAGCAGTTCTTC. Its translation: CASSPDFGGYNEQFF. Using reference TRBV18 and TRBJ2-1 for the parts outside the CDR3, the full variable domain is NAGVMQNPRHLVRRRGQEARLRCSPMKGHSHVYWYRQLPEEGLKFMVYLQKENIIDESGMPKERFSAEFPKEGPSILRIQQVVRGDSAAYFCASSPDFGGYNEQFFGPGTRLTVL.

The chain links TRBV5-1 to TRBJ2-1; 10 nucleotides match TRBD2. Judging by the DNA end, TRBJ2-7 fits better; the J call may be wrong. CDR3 length equals 16 residues. CDR1 is SGHRS and CDR2 is YFSETQ in the germline V gene. CDR3 amino acids: CASSLAGTSDLYEQYF. CDR3 nucleotides: TGCGCCAGCAGCTTGGCCGGGACTAGCGACCTCTACGAGCAGTACTTC.

V and J are TRBV10-3 and TRBJ2-6, with 9 positions matching TRBD1. CDR1 and CDR2 from the germline V gene are ENHRY and SYGVKD. The CDR3 totals 17 residues. With V trimmed by 6 bases and J by 0 bases, 6 bases remained unmatched. CDR3 DNA: TGTGCCATCAGACCGGGACAGGGAGTCTCTGGGGCCAACGTCCTGACTTTC. Translating gives CAIRPGQGVSGANVLTF.

In its sample, this clonotype was seen a few times. The chain carries TRBV4-1 and TRBJ2-3; D uncertain. Trimming took off 3 bases at V and 0 bases at J, with 16 bases between the two ends. From germline, CDR1 is MGHRA and CDR2 YSYEKL. This CDR3 has 17 amino acids. The CDR3 nucleotides read TGCGCCAGCAGCCATGGCCCTTGGGTTCCTAGCACAGATACGCAGTATTTT. It is translated as CASSHGPWVPSTDTQYF.

The chain has TRBV29-1 and TRBJ1-1, with 8 bases lining up with TRBD1. The CDR3 is 12 residues long. Germline V gene lookup returns CDR1 SQVTM and CDR2 ANQGSEA. Trimming removed 7 bases from V and 7 bases from J; junction bases left unmatched: 8. CDR3 residues: CSALTGADEAFF. The CDR3 DNA is TGCAGCGCCTTGACAGGGGCTGATGAAGCTTTCTTT.

This clonotype was seen a handful of times. The V call is TRBV20-1, the J call TRBJ2-5; D possibly corresponds to TRBD1 (6 bases). CDR3 length: 13 amino acids. With 4 bases removed from V and 1 base from J, the gap between germline ends came to 10 bases. Germline CDR1 DFQATT, CDR2 SNEGSKA (reference sequence). Here the CDR3 reads CSAKGVGQETQYF. The CDR3 DNA reads as TGCAGTGCTAAGGGGGTTGGCCAAGAGACCCAGTACTTC.

In its sample, this clonotype was seen many times. The DNA for the CDR3 is TGTGCCAGCAGTTTAACTAGCGGGAGGGATTCCCAAGAGACCCAGTACTTC. This codes for CASSLTSGRDSQETQYF. The J gene is TRBJ2-5, the V gene TRBV27, with TRBD2 identical over 13 bases. V trimming: 2 bases; J trimming: 1 base; junction bases outside the gene matches: 4. The length of the CDR3 is 17 residues. CDR1 is MNHEY, CDR2 SMNVEV, per germline (reference sequence).

This clonotype was observed a handful of times. The chain employs TRBV12-3 or TRBV12-4 and TRBJ2-2; 7 bases are shared with TRBD2. Germline trimming cut 6 bases from V and 1 base from J; bases unmatched to any gene: 2. The CDR3 runs 14 residues. This CDR3 is CASRPSGNTGELFF. CDR3 coding DNA: TGTGCCAGCAGGCCTAGCGGGAACACCGGGGAGCTGTTTTTT.

The chain employs TRBV7-9 and TRBJ2-1, with 7 bases identical to TRBD2. Germline-derived CDR1 and CDR2 are SEHNR and FQNEAQ (reference sequence). The CDR3 is 14 amino acids. The ends lost 5 bases at V and 7 bases at J; junction bases unmatched: 8. DNA for the CDR3: TGTGCCAGCAGCATCGGGACTAACCCAAATGAGCAGTTCTTC. This sequence encodes CASSIGTNPNEQFF.

The chain uses TRBV12-3 or TRBV12-4 and TRBJ1-5, with D perhaps TRBD1 (5 bases). There are 14 residues in the CDR3. Deletions cut 2 bases from V and 6 bases from J, with 11 bases between. Here the CDR3 reads CASSLLQGGQPQHF. The CDR3 DNA sequence: TGTGCCAGCAGTTTACTCCAGGGTGGTCAGCCCCAGCATTTT.

Notes on this clonotype: One end of the junction does not line up with germline, which may come from a read error. The chain links TRBV10-3 to TRBJ2-2, with no clear D. The CDR3 totals 12 residues. Germline values: CDR1 ENHRY, CDR2 SYGVKD. CDR3 in DNA: TGTGCCATCAGTGATCCCCCCGGGCAGCTGTTTTTT. Translation: CAISDPPGQLFF.